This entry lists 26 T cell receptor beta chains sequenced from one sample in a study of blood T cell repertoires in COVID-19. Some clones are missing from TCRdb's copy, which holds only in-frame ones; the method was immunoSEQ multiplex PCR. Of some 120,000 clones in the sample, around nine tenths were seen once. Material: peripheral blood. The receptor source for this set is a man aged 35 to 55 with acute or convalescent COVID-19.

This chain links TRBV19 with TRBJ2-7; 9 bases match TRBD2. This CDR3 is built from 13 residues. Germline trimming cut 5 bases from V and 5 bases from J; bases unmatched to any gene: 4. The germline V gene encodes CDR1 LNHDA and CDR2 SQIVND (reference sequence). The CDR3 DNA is TGTGCCAGTAGTCCCGGACTAGCGAACGAGCAGTACTTC. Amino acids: CASSPGLANEQYF.

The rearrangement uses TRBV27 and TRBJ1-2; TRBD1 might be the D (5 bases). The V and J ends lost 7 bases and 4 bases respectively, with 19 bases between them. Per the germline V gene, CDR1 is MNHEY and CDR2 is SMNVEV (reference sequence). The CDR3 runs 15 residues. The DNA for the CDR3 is TGTGCCAGCACCTCAAGCCCCCCAGGGCTCTATGGCTACACCTTC. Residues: CASTSSPPGLYGYTF.

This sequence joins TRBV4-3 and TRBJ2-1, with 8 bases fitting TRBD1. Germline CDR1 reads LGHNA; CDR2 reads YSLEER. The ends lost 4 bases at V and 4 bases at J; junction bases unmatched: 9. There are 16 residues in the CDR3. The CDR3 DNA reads TGCGCCAGCAGCCGACGGACAGGGTCGTCATACAATGAGCAGTTCTTC. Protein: CASSRRTGSSYNEQFF.

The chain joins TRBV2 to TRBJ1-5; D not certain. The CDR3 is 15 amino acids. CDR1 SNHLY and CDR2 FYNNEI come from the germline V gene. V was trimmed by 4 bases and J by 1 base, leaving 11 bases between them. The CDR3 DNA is TGTGCCAGCAGTGTCGAGAGGGAGAGCAATCAGCCCCAGCATTTT. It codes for CASSVERESNQPQHF.

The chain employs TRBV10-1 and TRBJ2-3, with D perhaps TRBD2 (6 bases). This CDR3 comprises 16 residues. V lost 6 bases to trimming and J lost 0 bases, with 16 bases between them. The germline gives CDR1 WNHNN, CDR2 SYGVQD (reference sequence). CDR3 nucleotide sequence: TGCGCCAGCAGGGCCTCGAGTGGGAGGAGCACAGATACGCAGTATTTT. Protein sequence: CASRASSGRSTDTQYF.

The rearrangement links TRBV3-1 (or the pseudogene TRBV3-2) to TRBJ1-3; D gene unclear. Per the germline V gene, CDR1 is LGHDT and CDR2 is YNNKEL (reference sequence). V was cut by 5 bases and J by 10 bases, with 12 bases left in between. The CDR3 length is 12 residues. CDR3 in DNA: TGTGCCAGCAGCTTCGGACTCCCAACCATATATTTT. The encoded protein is CASSFGLPTIYF.

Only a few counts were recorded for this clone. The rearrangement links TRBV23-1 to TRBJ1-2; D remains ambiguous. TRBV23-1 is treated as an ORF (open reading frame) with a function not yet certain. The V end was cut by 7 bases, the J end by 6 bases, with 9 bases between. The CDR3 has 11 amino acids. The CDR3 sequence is CASTQSNGYTF. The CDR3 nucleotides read TGCGCCAGCACCCAATCTAATGGCTACACCTTC.

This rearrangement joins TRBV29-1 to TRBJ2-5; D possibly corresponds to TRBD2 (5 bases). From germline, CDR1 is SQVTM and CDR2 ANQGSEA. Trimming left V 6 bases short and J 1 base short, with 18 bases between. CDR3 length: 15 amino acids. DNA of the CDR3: TGCAGCGTGCCCCTTGGCGGGCCGCTCCAAGAGACCCAGTACTTC. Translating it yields CSVPLGGPLQETQYF.

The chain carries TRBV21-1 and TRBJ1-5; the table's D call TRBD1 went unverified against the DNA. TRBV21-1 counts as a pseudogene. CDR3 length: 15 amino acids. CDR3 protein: CASSSDRVGNQPQHF. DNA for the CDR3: TGTGCCAGCAGCAGTGACAGGGTTGGCAATCAGCCCCAGCATTTT.

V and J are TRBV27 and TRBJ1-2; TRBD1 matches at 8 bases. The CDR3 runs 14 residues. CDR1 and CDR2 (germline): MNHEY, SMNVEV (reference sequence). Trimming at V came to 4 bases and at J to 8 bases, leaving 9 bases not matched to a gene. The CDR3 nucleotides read TGTGCCAGCAGTTCCGGACAGGGAAAGGGGGGCTACACCTTC. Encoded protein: CASSSGQGKGGYTF.

CDR3 DNA: TGTGCCAGCAGCTCGCGGTGGACAGGGGGCGGAAAGACCACCGGGGAGCTGTTTTTT. Its translation is CASSSRWTGGGKTTGELFF. This chain links TRBV27 with TRBJ2-2; 11 nucleotides match TRBD1. Trimming at V came to 6 bases and at J to 4 bases, leaving 16 bases not matched to a gene. The CDR3 spans 19 residues. Per the germline V gene, CDR1 is MNHEY and CDR2 is SMNVEV (reference sequence).

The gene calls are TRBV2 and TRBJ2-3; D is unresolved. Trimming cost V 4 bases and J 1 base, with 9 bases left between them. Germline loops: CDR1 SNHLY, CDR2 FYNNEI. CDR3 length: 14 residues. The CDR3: CASSGQVGTDTQYF. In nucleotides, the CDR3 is TGTGCCAGCAGTGGGCAGGTGGGCACAGATACGCAGTATTTT.

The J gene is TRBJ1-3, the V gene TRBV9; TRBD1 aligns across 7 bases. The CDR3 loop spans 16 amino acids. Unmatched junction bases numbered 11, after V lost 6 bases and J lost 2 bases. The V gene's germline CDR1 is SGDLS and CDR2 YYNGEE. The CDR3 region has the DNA TGTGCCAGCACGACCCGGACAGGTTTGGCTGGAAACACCATATATTTT. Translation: CASTTRTGLAGNTIYF.

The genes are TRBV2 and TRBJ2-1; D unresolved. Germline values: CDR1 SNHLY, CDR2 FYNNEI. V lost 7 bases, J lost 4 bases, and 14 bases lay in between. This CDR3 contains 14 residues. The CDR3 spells CASTETADYNEQFF. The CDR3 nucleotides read TGTGCCAGCACCGAAACGGCGGATTACAATGAGCAGTTCTTC.

The CDR3: CASSFSDSLTDTQYF. CDR3 nucleotide sequence: TGTGCCAGCAGCTTTTCGGACAGTTTAACAGATACGCAGTATTTT. The gene calls are TRBV3-1 (or the pseudogene TRBV3-2) and TRBJ2-3, with D maybe TRBD1 (6 bases). The CDR3 is 15 amino acids. V gave up 5 bases and J gave up 3 bases, with 15 bases separating them. Germline V gene lookup returns CDR1 LGHDT and CDR2 YNNKEL (reference sequence).

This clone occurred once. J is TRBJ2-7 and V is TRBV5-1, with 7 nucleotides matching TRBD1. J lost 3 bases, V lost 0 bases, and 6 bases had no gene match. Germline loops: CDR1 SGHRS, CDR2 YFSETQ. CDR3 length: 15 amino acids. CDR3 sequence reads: CASSLDGTDYYEQYF. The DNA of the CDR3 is TGCGCCAGCAGCTTGGATGGGACAGATTACTACGAGCAGTACTTC.

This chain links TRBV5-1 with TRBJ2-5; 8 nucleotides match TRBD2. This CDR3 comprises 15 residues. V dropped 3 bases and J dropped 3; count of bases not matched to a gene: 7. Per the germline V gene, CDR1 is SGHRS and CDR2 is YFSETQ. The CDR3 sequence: CASSSPGGREETQYF. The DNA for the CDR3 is TGCGCCAGCAGCTCACCGGGGGGGCGGGAAGAGACCCAGTACTTC.

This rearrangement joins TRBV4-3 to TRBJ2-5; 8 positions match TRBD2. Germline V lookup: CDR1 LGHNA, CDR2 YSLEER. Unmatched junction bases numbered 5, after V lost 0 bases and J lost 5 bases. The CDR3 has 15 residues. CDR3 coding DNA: TGCGCCAGCAGCCAAGATCCTAGCGGGCGGGAGACCCAGTACTTC. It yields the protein CASSQDPSGRETQYF.

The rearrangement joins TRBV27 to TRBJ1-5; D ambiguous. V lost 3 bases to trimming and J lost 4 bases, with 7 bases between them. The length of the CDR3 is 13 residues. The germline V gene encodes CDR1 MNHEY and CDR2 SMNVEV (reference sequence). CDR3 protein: CASSLRENQPQHF. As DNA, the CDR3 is TGTGCCAGCAGTTTGAGAGAGAATCAGCCCCAGCATTTT.

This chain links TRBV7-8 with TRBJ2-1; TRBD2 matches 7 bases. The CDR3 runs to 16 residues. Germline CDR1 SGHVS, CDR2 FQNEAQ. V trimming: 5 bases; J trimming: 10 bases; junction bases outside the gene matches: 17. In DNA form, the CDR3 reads TGTGCCAGCAGCCCGCCTGAAGCGGGGACCCGAAGGGAGCAGTTCTTC. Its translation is CASSPPEAGTRREQFF.

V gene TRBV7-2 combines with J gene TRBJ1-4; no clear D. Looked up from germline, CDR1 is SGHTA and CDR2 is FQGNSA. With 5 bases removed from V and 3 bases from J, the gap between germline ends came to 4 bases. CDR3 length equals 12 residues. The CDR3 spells CASSPPNEKLFF. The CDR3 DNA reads TGTGCCAGCAGCCCTCCTAATGAAAAACTGTTTTTT.

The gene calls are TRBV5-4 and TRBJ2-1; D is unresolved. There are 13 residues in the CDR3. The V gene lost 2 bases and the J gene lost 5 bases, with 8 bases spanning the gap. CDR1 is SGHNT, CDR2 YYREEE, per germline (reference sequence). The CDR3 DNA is TGTGCCAGCAGCTTAGCGCCTCACAATGAGCAGTTCTTC. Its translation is CASSLAPHNEQFF.

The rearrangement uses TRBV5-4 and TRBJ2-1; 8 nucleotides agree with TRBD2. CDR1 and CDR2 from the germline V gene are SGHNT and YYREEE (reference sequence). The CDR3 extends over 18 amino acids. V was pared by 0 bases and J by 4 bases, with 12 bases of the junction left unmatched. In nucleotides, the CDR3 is TGTGCCAGCAGCTTGGGTGGACCAAGCGGGAGTCGATACAATGAGCAGTTCTTC. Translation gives CASSLGGPSGSRYNEQFF.

CDR3 DNA sequence: TGTGCCAGCAGTCGGATGGGACAGGGGGCTGTGGAGACCCAGTACTTC. Residues: CASSRMGQGAVETQYF. V and J are TRBV2 and TRBJ2-5, with TRBD1 matching 12 bases. Germline V CDR1 and CDR2: SNHLY, FYNNEI. Trimming took 5 bases from V and 5 from J; bases not matched to a gene: 9. The CDR3 covers 16 residues.

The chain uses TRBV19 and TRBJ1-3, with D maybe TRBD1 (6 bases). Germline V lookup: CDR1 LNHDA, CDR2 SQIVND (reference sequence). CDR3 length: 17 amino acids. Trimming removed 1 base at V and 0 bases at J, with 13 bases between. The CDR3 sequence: CASSIGLGQRSGNTIYF. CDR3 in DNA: TGTGCCAGTAGTATAGGATTAGGACAGCGCTCTGGAAACACCATATATTTT.

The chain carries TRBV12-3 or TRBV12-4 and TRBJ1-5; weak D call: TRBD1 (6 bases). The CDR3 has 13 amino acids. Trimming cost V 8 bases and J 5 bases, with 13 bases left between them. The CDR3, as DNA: TGTGCCAGCTGTGGGACAACTGATCAGCCCCAGCATTTT. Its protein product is CASCGTTDQPQHF.